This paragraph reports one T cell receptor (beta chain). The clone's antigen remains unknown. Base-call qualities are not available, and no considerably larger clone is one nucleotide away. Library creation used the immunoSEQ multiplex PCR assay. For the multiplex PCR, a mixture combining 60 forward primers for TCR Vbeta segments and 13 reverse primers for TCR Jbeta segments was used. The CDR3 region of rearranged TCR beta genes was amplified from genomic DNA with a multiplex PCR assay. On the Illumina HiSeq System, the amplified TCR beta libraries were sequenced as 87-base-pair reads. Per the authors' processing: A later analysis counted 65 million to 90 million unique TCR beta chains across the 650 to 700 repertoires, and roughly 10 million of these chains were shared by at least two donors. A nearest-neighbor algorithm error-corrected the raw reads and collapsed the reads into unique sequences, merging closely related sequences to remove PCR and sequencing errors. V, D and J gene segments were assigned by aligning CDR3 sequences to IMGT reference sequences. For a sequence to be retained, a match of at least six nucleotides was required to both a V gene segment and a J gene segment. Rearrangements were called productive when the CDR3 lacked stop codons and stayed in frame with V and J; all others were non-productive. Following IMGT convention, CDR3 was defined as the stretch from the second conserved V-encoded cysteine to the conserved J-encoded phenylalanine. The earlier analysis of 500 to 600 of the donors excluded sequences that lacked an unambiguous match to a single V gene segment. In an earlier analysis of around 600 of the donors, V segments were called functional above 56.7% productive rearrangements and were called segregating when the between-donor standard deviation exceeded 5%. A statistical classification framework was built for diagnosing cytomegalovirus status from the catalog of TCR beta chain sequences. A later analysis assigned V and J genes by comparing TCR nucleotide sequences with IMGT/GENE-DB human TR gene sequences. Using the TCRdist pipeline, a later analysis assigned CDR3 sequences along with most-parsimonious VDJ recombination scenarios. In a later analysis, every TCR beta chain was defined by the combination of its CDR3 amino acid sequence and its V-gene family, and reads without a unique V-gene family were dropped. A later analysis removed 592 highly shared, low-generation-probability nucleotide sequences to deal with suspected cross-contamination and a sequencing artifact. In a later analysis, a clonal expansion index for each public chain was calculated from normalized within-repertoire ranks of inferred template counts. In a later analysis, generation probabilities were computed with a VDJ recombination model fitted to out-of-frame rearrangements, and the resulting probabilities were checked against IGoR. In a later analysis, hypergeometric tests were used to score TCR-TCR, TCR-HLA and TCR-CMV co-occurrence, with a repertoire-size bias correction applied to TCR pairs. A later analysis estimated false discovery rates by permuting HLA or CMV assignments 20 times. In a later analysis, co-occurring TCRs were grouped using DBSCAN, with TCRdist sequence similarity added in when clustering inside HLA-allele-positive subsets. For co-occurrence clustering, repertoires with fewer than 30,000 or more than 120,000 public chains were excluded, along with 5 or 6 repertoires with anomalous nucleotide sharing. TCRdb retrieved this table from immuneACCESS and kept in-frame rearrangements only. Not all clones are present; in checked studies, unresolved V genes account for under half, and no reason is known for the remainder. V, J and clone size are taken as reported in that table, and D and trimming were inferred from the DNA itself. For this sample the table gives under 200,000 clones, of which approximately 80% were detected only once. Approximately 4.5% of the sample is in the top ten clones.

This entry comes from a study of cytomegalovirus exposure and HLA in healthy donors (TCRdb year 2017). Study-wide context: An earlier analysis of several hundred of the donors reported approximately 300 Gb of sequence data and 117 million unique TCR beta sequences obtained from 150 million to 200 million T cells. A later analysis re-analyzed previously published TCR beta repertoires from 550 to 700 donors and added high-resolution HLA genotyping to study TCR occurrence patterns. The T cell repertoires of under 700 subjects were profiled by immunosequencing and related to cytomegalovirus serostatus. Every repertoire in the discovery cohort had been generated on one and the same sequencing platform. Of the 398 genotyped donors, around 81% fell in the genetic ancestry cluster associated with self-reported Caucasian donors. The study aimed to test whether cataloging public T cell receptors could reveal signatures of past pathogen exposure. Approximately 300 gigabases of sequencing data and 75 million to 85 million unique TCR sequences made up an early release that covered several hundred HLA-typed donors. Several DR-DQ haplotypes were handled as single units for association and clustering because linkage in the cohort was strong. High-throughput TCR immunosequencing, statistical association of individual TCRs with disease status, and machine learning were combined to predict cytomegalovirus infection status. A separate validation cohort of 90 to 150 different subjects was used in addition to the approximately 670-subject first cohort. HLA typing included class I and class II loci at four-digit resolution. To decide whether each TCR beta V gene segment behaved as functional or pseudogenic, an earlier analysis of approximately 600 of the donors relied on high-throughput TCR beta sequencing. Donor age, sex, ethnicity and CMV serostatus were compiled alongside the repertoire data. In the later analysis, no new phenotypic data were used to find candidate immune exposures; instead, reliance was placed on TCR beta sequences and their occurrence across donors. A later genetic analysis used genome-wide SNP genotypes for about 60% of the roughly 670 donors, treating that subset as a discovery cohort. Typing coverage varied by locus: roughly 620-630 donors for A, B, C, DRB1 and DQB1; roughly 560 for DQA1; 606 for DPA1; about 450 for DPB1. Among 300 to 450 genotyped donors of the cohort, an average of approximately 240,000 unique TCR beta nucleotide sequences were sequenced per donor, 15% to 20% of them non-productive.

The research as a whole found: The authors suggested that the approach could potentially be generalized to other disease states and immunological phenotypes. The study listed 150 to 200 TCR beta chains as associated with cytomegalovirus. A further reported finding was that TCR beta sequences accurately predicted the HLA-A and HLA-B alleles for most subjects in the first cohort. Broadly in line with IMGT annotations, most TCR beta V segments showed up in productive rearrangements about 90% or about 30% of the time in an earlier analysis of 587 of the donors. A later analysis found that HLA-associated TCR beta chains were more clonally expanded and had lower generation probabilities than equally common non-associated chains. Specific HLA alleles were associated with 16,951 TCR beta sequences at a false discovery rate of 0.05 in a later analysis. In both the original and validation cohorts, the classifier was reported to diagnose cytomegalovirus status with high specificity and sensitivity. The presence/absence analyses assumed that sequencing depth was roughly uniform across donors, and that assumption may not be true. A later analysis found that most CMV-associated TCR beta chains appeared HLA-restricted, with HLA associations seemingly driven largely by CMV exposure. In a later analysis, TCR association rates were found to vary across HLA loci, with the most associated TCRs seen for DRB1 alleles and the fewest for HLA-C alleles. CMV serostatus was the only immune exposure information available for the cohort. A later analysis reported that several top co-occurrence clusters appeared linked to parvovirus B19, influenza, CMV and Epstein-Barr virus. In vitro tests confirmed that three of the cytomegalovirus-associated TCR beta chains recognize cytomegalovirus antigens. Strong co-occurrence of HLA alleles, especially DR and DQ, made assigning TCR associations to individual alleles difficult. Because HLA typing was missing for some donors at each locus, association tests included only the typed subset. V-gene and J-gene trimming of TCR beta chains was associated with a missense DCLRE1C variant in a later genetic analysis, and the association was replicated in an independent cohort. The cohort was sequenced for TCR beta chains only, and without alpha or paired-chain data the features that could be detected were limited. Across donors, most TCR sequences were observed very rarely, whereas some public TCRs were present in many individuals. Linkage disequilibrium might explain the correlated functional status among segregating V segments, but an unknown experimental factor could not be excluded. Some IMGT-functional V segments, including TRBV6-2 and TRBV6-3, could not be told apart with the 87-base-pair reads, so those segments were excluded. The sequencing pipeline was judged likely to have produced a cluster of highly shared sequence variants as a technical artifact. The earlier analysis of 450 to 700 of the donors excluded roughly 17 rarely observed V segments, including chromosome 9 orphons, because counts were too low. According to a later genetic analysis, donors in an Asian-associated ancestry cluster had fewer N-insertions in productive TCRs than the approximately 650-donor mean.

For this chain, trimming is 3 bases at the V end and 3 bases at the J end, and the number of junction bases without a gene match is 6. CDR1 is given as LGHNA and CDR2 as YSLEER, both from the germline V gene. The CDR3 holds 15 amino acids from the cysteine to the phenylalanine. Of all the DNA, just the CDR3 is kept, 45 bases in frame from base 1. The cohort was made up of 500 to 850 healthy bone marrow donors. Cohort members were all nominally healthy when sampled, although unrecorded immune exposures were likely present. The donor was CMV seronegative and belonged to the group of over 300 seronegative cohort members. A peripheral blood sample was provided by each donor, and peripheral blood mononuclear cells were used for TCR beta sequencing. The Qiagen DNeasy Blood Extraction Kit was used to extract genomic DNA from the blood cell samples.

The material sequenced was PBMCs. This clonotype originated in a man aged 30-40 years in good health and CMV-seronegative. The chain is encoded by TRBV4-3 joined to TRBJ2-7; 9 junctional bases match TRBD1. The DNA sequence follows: TGCGCCAGCAGCCACCAGACAGGGGGTATCTACGAGCAGTACTTC. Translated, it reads CASSHQTGGIYEQYF.